This T cell receptor (beta chain) was documented in a study of vaccination effects on CD4 cells after COVID-19. General study points: From healthy vaccinees, only 1 of 255 vaccine-induced clones also reacted to common cold coronaviruses. Researchers reported few convalescent patients and no early post-infection timepoints in the study.

Sequencing used immunoSEQ multiplex PCR; TCRdb keeps in-frame clones, though not all of them. The table has roughly 19,000 clones, approximately 70% seen once. Looked up from germline, CDR1 is ENHRY and CDR2 is SYGVKD. The length of the CDR3 is 16 residues. Expansion of antigen-specific CD4+ T cells with viral peptide pools was carried out by the ViraFEST assay before sequencing. Culturing for 9 to 10 days preceded CD4+ T cell isolation. Prior SARS-CoV-2 infection was absent in the vaccine recipients, as shown by negative nucleocapsid antibodies. This clone was picked up a small number of times. What it binds is unknown. The junction differs from germline at one of its ends, possibly a read error.

This TCR was sampled from a human donor who received a COVID-19 vaccine. The V and J genes are TRBV10-3 and TRBJ2-5; 10 positions agree with TRBD2. The specimen comprised CD4+ T cells from PBMCs cultured with HCoV-NL63 spike peptides, sampled before COVID-19 vaccination. The CDR3 protein is CAIREFLAGAQETQYF. The CDR3 DNA sequence: TGTGCCATCAGGGAGTTTCTAGCGGGGGCTCAAGAGACCCAGTACTTC.